The sequence of this T cell receptor (beta chain) was determined in a study of T cells in Graves' hyperthyroidism and ophthalmopathy. There are a few counts of this clonotype. Researchers took RNA transcripts and amplified the TCR beta CDR3 regions from them. The TCR CDR3 was amplified in a first-round RT-PCR using the HTBI primer set. Using its own MiXCR run on the multiplex PCR reads, TCRdb lists one record per CDR3 protein. The table lists 190,000 or so distinct CDR3 sequences, about 17% of them singletons. Germline loops: CDR1 SGDLS, CDR2 YYNGEE. The germline V and J ends were trimmed by 2 bases and 5 bases, with 11 bases remaining between them. This CDR3 comprises 14 residues.

Specimen: blood. This clonotype was sampled from a man aged 35 to 55 with Graves' hyperthyroidism. J is TRBJ2-4 and V is TRBV9, with D uncertain. The CDR3 DNA sequence: TGTGCCAGCAGCGTCGGCAGACCTGAAAACATTCAGTACTTC. It yields the protein CASSVGRPENIQYF.